A selection of T cell receptor beta chains follows, all from one sample in a study of blood T cell repertoires in COVID-19. TCRdb's copy holds only in-frame clones and misses some; the assay was immunoSEQ multiplex PCR. The table shows 450,000 or so clones, with 70% to 90% occurring only once. Specimen: peripheral blood. These receptors all stem from a woman aged 40 to 50 with COVID-19, enrolled during active disease. CDR3s include the opening cysteine and the closing phenylalanine or tryptophan. The order of the fields is V gene, D gene, J gene, CDR3 protein. A D gene is named only where the DNA matches it firmly.

>TRBV2|TRBD2|TRBJ2-1
CASNVRLAGGNEQFF
>TRBV2|TRBD1|TRBJ1-1
CASSDRQGRTEAFF
>TRBV2|TRBD1|TRBJ1-1
CASDRGRFEAFF
>TRBV10-3|NA|TRBJ2-7
CAISNGYEQYF
>TRBV9|NA|TRBJ1-5
CASSPGPQGSNQPQHF
>TRBV30|NA|TRBJ1-4
CAWRGRFQATNEKLFF
>TRBV24-1|TRBD1|TRBJ2-3
CATSDAGQAADTQYF
>TRBV7-9|NA|TRBJ1-1
CASSYGQSLNTEAFF
>TRBV2|NA|TRBJ1-5
CASSVLSGYSNQPQHF
>TRBV7-9|NA|TRBJ1-1
CASSYPQNTEAFF
>TRBV7-3|NA|TRBJ1-5
CASSRGSNQPQHF
>TRBV11-2|TRBD2|TRBJ2-1
CASSTGLAAYNEQFF
>TRBV9|NA|TRBJ1-6
CASSVGGVSNSPLHF
>TRBV2|NA|TRBJ2-7
CASSSDSGYEQYF
>TRBV6-5|TRBD1|TRBJ1-5
CASSTGQGLDQPQHF
>TRBV10-3|NA|TRBJ2-5
CAITQVRYF
>TRBV5-1|NA|TRBJ2-3
CASSKLVAGTTDTQYF
>TRBV5-1|TRBD1|TRBJ2-3
CASSISGTGSTDTQYF
>TRBV28|NA|TRBJ1-2
CASSLNRRNYGYTF
>TRBV18|TRBD1|TRBJ1-4
CASSLQGAREKLFF